The entry below describes one T cell receptor beta chain. Produced via immunoSEQ multiplex PCR; TCRdb's table is partial and in-frame only. The sample records about 9,300 clones, less than 85% being singletons. Germline CDR1 SGHTA, CDR2 FQGNSA. There are 13 residues in the CDR3. V was trimmed by 0 bases and J by 8 bases, leaving 10 bases between them. This entry comes from a study of T cell clonotyping in hematopoietic cell transplantation. This specimen consisted of PBMCs, obtained at the time of graft-versus-host disease after allogeneic stem cell transplant. The origin of this receptor is a male patient between 55 and 70 years old who had an allogeneic stem cell transplant from an unrelated donor, so the T cells may come from the graft donor. Some clones in this sample may be carry-over from other donors' samples. This chain links TRBV7-2 with TRBJ1-1; D remains ambiguous. CDR3 loop: CASSLAVSREAFF. Here the CDR3 DNA reads TGTGCCAGCAGCTTAGCCGTTTCCAGGGAAGCTTTCTTT.